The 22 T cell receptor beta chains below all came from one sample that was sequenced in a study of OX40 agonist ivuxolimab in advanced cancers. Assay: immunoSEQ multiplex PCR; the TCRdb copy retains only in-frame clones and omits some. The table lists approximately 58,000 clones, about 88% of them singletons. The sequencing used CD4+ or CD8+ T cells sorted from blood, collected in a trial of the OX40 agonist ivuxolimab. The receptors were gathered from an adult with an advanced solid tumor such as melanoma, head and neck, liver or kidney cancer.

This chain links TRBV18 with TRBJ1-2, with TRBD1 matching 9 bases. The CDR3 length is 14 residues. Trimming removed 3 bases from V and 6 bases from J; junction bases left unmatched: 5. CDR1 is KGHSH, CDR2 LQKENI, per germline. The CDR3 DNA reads TGTGCCAGCTCACCGGGACAGGGATCTGATGGCTACACCTTC. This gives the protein CASSPGQGSDGYTF.

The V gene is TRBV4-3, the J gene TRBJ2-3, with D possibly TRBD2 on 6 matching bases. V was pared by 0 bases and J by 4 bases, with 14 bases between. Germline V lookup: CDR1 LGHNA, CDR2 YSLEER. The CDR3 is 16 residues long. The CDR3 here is CASSQDYSGEADTQYF. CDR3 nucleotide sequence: TGCGCCAGCAGCCAAGATTATTCGGGAGAAGCAGATACGCAGTATTTT.

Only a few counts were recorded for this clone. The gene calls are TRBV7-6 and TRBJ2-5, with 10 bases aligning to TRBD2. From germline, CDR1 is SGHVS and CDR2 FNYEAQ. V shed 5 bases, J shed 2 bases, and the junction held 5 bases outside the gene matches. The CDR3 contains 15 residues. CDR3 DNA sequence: TGTGCCAGCAGCCAACTAGCGGGATCACAAGAGACCCAGTACTTC. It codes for CASSQLAGSQETQYF.

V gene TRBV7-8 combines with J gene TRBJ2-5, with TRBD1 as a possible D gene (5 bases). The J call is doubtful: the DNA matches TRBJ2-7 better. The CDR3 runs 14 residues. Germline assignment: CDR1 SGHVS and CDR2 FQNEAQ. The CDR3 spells CASSLGRASYEQYF. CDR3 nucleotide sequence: TGTGCCAGCAGCTTAGGCAGGGCCTCCTACGAGCAGTACTTC.

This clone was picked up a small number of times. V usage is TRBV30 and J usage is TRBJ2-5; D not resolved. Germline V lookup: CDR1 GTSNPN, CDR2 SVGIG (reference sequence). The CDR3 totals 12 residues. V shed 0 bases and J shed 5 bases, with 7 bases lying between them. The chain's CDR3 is CAWSVKVETQYF. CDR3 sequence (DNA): TGTGCCTGGAGTGTGAAGGTGGAGACCCAGTACTTC.

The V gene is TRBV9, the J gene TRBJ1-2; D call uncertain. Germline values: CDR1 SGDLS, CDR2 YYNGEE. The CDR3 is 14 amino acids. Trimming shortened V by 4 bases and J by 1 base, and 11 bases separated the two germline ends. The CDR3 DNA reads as TGTGCCAGCAGCCTAAGCGGTCTTAACTATGGCTACACCTTC. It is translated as CASSLSGLNYGYTF.

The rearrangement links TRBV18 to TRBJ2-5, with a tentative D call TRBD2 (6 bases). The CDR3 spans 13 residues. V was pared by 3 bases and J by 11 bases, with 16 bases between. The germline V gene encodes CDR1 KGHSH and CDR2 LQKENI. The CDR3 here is CASSPGTRREQYF. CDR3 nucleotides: TGTGCCAGCTCACCCGGGACTCGCAGGGAGCAGTACTTC.

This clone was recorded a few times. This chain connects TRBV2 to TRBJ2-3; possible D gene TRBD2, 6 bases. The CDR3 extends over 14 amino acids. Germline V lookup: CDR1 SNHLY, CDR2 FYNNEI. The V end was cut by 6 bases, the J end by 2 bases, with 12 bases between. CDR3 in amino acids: CASRELANTDTQYF. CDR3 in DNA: TGTGCCAGCAGGGAGCTAGCGAACACAGATACGCAGTATTTT.

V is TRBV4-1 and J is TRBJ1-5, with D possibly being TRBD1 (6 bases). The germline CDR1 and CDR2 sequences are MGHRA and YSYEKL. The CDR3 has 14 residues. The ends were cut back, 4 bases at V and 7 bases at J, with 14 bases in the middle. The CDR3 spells CASSLREGGQPQHF. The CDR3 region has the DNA TGCGCCAGCAGCCTAAGGGAGGGGGGACAGCCCCAGCATTTT.

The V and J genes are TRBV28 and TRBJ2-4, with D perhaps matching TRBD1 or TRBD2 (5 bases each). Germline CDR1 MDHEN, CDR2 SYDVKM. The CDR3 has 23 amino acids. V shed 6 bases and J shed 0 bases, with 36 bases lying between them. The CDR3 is CASRDPRVAGLPHMTLAKNIQYF. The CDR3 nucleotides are TGTGCCAGCAGAGATCCCAGGGTCGCAGGACTCCCCCACATGACTCTAGCCAAAAACATTCAGTACTTC. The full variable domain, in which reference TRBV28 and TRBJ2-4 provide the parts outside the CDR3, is DVKVTQSSRYLVKRTGEKVFLECVQDMDHENMFWYRQDPGLGLRLIYFSYDVKMKEKGDIPEGYSVSREKKERFSLILESASTNQTSMYLCASRDPRVAGLPHMTLAKNIQYFGAGTRLSVL.

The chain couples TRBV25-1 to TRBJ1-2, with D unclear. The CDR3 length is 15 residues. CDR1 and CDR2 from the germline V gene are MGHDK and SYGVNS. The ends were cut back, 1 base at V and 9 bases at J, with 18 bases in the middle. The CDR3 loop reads CASSELGRSVRSYTF. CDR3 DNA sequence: TGTGCCAGCAGTGAATTAGGCAGGTCCGTCCGGAGCTACACCTTC.

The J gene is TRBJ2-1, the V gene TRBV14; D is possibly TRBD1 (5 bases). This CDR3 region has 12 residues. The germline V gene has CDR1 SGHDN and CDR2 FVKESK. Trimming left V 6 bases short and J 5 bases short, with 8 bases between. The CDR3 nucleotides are TGTGCCAGCAGTCCAGGGAACAATGAGCAGTTCTTC. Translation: CASSPGNNEQFF.

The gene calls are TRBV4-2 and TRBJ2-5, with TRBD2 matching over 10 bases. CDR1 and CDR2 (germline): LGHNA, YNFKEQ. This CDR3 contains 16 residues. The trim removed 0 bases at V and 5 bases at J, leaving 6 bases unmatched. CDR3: CASSQDSAGGAETQYF. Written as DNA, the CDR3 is TGTGCCAGCAGCCAAGATTCAGCGGGAGGGGCGGAGACCCAGTACTTC.

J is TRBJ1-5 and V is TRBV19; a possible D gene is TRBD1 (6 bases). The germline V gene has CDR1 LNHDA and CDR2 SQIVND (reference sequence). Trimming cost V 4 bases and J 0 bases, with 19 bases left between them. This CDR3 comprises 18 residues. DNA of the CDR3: TGTGCCAGTAGTAGATCAGGGGTCAGGCTTTATAGCAATCAGCCCCAGCATTTT. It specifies CASSRSGVRLYSNQPQHF.

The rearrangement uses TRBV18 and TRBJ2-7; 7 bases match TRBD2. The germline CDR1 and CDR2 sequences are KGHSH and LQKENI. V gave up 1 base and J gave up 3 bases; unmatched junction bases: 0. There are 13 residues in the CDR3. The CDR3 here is CASSPQRDYEQYF. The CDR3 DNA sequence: TGTGCCAGCTCACCACAGCGGGACTACGAGCAGTACTTC.

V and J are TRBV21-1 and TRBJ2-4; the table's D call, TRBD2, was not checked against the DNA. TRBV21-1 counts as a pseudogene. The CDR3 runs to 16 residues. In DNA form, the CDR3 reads TGTGCCAGCAGCAAAGAGGCTGGGAGGGGGGCGAACATTCAGTACTTC. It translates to CASSKEAGRGANIQYF.

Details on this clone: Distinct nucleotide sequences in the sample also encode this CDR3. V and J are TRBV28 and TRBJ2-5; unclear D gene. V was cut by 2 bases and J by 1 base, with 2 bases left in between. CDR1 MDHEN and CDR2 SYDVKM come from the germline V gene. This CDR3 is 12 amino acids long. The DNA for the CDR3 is TGTGCCAGCAGTTTAGGCCAAGAGACCCAGTACTTC. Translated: CASSLGQETQYF.

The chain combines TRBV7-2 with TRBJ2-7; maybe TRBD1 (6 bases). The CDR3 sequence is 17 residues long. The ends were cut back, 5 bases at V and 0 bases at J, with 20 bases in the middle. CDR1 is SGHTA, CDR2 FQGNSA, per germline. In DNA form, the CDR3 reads TGTGCCAGCAGCCTTGACAGGCCCGCGATTAACTCCTACGAGCAGTACTTC. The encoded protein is CASSLDRPAINSYEQYF.

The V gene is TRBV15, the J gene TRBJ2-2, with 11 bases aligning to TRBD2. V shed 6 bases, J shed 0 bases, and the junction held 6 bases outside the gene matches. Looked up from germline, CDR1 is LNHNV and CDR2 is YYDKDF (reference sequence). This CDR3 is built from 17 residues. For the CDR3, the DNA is TGTGCCACCAGTAAGGGACTAGCGGCGGCGAACACCGGGGAGCTGTTTTTT. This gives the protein CATSKGLAAANTGELFF.

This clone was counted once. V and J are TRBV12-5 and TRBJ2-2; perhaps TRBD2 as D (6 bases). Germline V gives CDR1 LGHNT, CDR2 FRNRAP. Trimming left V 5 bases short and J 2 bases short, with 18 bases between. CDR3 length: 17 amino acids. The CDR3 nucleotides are TGTGCTAGTGGTCCCCTAGATCTCGGGACTAACACCGGGGAGCTGTTTTTT. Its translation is CASGPLDLGTNTGELFF.

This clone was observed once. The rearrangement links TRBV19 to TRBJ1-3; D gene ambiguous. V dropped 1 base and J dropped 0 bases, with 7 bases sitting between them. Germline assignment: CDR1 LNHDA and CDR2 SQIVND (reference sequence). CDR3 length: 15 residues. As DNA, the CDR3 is TGTGCCAGTAGTATAGCCGGCGGCTCTGGAAACACCATATATTTT. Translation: CASSIAGGSGNTIYF. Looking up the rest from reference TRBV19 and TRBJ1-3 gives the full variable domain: DGGITQSPKYLFRKEGQNVTLSCEQNLNHDAMYWYRQDPGQGLRLIYYSQIVNDFQKGDIAEGYSVSREKKESFPLTVTSAQKNPTAFYLCASSIAGGSGNTIYFGEGSWLTVV.

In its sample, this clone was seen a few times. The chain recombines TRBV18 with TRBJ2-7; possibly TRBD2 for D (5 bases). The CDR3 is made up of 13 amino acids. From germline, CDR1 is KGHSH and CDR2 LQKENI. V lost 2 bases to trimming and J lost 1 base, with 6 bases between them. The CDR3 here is CASSPGGSYEQYF. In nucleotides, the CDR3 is TGTGCCAGCTCACCAGGCGGGTCCTACGAGCAGTACTTC.